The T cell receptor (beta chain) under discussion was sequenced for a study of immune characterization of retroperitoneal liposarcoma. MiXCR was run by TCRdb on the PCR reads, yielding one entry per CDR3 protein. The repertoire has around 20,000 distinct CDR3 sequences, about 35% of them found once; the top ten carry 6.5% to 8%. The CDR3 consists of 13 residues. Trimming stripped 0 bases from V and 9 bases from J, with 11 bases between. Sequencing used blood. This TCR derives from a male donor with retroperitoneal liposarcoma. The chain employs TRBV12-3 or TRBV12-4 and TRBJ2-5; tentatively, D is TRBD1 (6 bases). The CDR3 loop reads CASSLAGTIAQYF. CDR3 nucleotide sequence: TGTGCCAGCAGTTTAGCCGGGACAATTGCCCAGTACTTC.